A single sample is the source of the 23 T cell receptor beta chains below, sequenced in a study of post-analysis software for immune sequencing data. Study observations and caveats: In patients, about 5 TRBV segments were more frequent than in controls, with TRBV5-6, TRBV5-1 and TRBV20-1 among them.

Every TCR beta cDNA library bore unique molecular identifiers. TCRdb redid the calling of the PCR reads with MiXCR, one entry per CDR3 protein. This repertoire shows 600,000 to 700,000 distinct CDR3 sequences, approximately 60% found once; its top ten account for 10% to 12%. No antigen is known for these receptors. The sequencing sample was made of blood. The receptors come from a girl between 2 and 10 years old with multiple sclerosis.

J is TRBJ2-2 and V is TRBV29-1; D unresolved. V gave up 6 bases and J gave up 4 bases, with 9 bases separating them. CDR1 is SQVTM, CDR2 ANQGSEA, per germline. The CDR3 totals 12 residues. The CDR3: CSVPWSTGELFF. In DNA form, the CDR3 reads TGCAGCGTGCCTTGGTCCACCGGGGAGCTGTTTTTT.

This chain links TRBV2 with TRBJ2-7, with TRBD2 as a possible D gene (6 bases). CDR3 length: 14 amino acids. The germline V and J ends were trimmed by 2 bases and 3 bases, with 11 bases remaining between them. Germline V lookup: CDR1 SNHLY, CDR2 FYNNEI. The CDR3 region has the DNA TGTGCCAGCAGTGAACCGGGACTGAGCTACGAGCAGTACTTC. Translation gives CASSEPGLSYEQYF. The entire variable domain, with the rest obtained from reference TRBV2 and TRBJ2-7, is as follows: EPEVTQTPSHQVTQMGQEVILRCVPISNHLYFYWYRQILGQKVEFLVSFYNNEISEKSEIFDDQFSVERPDGSNFTLKIRSTKLEDSAMYFCASSEPGLSYEQYFGPGTRLTVT.

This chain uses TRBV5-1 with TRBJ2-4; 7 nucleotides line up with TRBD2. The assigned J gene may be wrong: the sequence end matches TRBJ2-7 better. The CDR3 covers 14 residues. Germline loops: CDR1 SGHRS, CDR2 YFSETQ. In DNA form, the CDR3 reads TGCGCCAGCAGCTCGACGGGAGGTACCTACGAGCAGTACTTC. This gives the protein CASSSTGGTYEQYF.

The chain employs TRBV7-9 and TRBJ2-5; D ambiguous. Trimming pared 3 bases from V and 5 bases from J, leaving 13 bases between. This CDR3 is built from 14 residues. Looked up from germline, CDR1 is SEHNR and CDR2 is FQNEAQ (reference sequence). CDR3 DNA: TGTGCCAGCAGCTTCAATTACGGCGGTGAGACCCAGTACTTC. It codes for CASSFNYGGETQYF.

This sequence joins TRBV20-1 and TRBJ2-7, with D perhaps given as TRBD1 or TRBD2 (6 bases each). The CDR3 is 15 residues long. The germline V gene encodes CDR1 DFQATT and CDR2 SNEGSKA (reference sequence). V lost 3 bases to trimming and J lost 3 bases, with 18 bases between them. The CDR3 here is CSARMWAGGSYEQYF. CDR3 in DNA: TGCAGTGCTAGGATGTGGGCCGGGGGCAGCTACGAGCAGTACTTC.

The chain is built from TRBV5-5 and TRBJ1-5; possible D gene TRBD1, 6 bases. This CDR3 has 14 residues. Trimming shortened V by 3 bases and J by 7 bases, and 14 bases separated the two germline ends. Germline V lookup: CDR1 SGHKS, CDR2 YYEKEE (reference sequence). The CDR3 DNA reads TGTGCCAGCAGCTGGGGGGGGGCGGGACAGCCCCAGCATTTT. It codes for CASSWGGAGQPQHF.

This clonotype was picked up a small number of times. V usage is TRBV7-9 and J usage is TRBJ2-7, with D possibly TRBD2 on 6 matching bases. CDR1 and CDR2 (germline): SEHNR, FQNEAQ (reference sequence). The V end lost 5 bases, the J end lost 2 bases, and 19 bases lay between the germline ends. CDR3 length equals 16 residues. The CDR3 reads CASSVPPGLQTYEQYF. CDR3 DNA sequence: TGTGCCAGCAGCGTACCCCCGGGACTCCAGACCTACGAGCAGTACTTC.

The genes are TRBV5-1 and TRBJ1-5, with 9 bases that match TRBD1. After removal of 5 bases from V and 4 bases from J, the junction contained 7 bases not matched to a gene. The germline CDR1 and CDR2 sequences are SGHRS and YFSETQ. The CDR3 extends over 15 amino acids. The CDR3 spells CASSLTGGVNQPQHF. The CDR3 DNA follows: TGCGCCAGCAGTCTAACAGGGGGCGTAAATCAGCCCCAGCATTTT.

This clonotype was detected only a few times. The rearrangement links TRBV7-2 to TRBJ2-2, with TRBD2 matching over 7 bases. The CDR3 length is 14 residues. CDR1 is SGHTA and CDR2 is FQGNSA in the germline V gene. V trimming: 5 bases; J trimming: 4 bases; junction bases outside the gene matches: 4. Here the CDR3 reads CASSPTSTTGELFF. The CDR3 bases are TGTGCCAGCAGCCCGACTAGCACCACCGGGGAGCTGTTTTTT.

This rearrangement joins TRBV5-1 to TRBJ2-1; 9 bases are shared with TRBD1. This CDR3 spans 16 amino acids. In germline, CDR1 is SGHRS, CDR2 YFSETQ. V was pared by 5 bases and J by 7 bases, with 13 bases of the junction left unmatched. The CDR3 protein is CASRTPGQGVLNEQFF. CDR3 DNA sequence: TGCGCCAGCAGGACCCCGGGACAGGGCGTTTTGAATGAGCAGTTCTTC.

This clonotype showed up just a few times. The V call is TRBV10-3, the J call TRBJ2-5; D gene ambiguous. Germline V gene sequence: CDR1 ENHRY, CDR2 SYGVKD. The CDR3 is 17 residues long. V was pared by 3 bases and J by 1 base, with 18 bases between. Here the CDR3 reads CAISDPGVVGIQETQYF. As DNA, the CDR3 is TGTGCCATCAGTGACCCTGGCGTAGTAGGGATCCAAGAGACCCAGTACTTC.

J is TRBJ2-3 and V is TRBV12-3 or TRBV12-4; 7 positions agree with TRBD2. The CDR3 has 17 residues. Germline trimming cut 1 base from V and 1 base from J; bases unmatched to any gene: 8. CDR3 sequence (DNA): TGTGCCAGCAGTTTAGAGGTCTTAGCGGGCGGCACAGATACGCAGTATTTT. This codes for CASSLEVLAGGTDTQYF.

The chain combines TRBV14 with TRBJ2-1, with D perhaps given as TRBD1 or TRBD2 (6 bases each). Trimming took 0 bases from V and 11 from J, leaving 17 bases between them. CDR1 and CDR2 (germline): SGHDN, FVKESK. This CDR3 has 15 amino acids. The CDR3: CASSQDPGRGGKQFF. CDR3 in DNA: TGTGCCAGCAGCCAAGACCCTGGCAGGGGCGGGAAGCAGTTCTTC.

The CDR3 region is CATSRGGQYNQPQHF. CDR3 coding DNA: TGTGCCACCAGCAGAGGTGGACAGTACAATCAGCCCCAGCATTTT. The gene calls are TRBV15 and TRBJ1-5; D perhaps matches TRBD1 (6 bases). Germline V gene lookup returns CDR1 LNHNV and CDR2 YYDKDF (reference sequence). This CDR3 has 15 residues. With 1 base removed from V and 3 bases from J, the gap between germline ends came to 10 bases. Drawing the rest from reference TRBV15 and TRBJ1-5, the complete variable domain is DAMVIQNPRYQVTQFGKPVTLSCSQTLNHNVMYWYQQKSSQAPKLLFHYYDKDFNNEADTPDNFQSRRPNTSFCFLDIRSPGLGDTAMYLCATSRGGQYNQPQHFGDGTRLSIL.

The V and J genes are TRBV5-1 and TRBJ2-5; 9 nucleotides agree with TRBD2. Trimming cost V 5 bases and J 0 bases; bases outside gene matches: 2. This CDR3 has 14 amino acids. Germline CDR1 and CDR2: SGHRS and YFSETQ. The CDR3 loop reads CASRAGGYQETQYF. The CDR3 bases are TGCGCCAGCAGGGCGGGAGGGTACCAAGAGACCCAGTACTTC.

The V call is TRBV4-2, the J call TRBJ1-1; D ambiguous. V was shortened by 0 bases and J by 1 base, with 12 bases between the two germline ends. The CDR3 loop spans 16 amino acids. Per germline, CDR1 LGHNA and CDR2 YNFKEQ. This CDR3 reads CASSQDHGNTNTEAFF. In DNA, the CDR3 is TGTGCCAGCAGCCAAGATCACGGTAATACGAACACTGAAGCTTTCTTT.

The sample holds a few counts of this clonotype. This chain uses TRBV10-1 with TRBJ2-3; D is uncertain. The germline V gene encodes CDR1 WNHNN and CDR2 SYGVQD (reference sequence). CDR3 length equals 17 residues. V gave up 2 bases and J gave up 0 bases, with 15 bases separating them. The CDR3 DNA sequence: TGCGCCAGCAGTGAGCCGGCCAGGAGACCTAGCACAGATACGCAGTATTTT. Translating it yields CASSEPARRPSTDTQYF.

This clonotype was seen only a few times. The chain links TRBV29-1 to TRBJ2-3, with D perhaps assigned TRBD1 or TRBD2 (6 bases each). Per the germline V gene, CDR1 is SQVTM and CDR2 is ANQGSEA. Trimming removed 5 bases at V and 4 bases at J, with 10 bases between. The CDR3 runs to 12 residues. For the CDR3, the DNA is TGCAGCGTTTTGAGGGGGGCAGATACGCAGTATTTT. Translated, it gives CSVLRGADTQYF.

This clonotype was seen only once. CDR3 sequence (DNA): TGTGCCAGCTCACCACGAGTTGACGGGGATGAGCAGTTCTTC. Amino acid sequence: CASSPRVDGDEQFF. The chain carries TRBV18 and TRBJ2-1; possibly TRBD2 for D (5 bases). Germline-derived CDR1 and CDR2 are KGHSH and LQKENI. Trimming took off 1 base at V and 8 bases at J, with 12 bases between the two ends. The CDR3 is 14 residues long.

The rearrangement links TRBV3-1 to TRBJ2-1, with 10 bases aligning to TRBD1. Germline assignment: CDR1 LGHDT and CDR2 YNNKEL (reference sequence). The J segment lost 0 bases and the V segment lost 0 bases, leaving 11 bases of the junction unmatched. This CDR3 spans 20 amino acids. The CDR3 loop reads CASSQDPAGQGINSYNEQFF. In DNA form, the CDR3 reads TGTGCCAGCAGCCAAGATCCGGCGGGACAGGGGATTAACTCCTACAATGAGCAGTTCTTC.

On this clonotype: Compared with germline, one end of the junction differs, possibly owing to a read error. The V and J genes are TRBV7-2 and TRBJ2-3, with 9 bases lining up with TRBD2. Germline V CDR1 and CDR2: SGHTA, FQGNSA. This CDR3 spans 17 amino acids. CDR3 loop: CASSRSLLAGRTDAQYF. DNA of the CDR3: TGTGCCAGCAGCCGATCGCTCCTAGCGGGACGCACAGATGCGCAGTATTTT.

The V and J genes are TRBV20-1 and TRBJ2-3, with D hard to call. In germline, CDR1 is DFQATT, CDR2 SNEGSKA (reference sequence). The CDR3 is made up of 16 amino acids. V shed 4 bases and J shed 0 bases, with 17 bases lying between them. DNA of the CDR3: TGCAGTGCTAAGGGTCAGGCCTTCTTGAGCACAGATACGCAGTATTTT. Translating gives CSAKGQAFLSTDTQYF.

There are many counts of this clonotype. The CDR3 nucleotides are TGCAGTGCTAGCGTGTCAACTTCGGGGGCTCAGCCCCAGCATTTT. Amino acid sequence: CSASVSTSGAQPQHF. The rearrangement links TRBV20-1 to TRBJ1-5, with a possible D match to TRBD1 (6 bases). The CDR3 totals 15 residues. V lost 3 bases to trimming and J lost 6 bases, with 18 bases between them. Germline CDR1 DFQATT, CDR2 SNEGSKA (reference sequence).